Below, 5 T cell receptor beta chains from the same sample are listed, as sequenced in a study of molecular identifiers for immune sequencing clone quantification. One entry per CDR3 protein results from TCRdb running MiXCR on the PCR reads. The repertoire holds 550,000 to 750,000 distinct CDR3 sequences, with about 20% as singletons. The specimen sequenced was naive CD8+ T cells from blood, with Jurkat cell RNA spiked in. The sample's subset: FACS-sorted CD8+CD4-CCR7+CD45RA+ naive T cells. The receptors come from a human donor in good health. Some libraries in this study had Jurkat cell RNA spiked in.

The chain carries TRBV12-3 or TRBV12-4 and TRBJ2-7, with TRBD2 as a possible D gene (5 bases). V lost 10 bases and J lost 3, with 13 bases in between. This CDR3 is 12 amino acids long. CDR3 in amino acids: CATRNRGYEQYF. CDR3 sequence (DNA): TGTGCCACCCGAAACCGGGGCTACGAGCAGTACTTC.

This clonotype occurred many times. V gene TRBV9 combines with J gene TRBJ2-5; unclear D gene. The CDR3 runs to 13 residues. Trimming shortened V by 1 base and J by 1 base, and 5 bases separated the two germline ends. The germline gives CDR1 SGDLS, CDR2 YYNGEE. The CDR3 DNA is TGTGCCAGCAGCGTACGGAGCCAAGAGACCCAGTACTTC. Amino acids: CASSVRSQETQYF.

Many counts were recorded for this clonotype. V and J are TRBV24-1 and TRBJ2-3; D unclear. The V gene lost 4 bases and the J gene lost 7 bases, with 8 bases spanning the gap. This CDR3 is 12 amino acids long. Germline CDR1 is KGHDR and CDR2 is SFDVKD. CDR3 DNA sequence: TGTGCCACCAGTGACGGGCACTATACGCAGTATTTT. This gives the protein CATSDGHYTQYF.

This clonotype was picked up many times. The chain recombines TRBV7-9 with TRBJ1-1, with a weak D call TRBD1 (6 bases). V was pared by 5 bases and J by 3 bases, with 13 bases between. Germline CDR1 reads SEHNR; CDR2 reads FQNEAQ (reference sequence). The CDR3 consists of 14 residues. CDR3 protein: CASSPTNRDTEAFF. As DNA, the CDR3 is TGTGCCAGCAGCCCAACGAACAGGGACACTGAAGCTTTCTTT.

This clonotype was detected only a few times. The rearrangement joins TRBV10-2 to TRBJ1-3; no clear D gene. Germline CDR1 WSHSY, CDR2 SAAADI. The CDR3 is 17 amino acids. Trimming stripped 0 bases from V and 0 bases from J, with 12 bases between. The CDR3 DNA reads as TGCGCCAGCAGTGAGTCCCCCAGTTTGAGCTCTGGAAACACCATATATTTT. Amino acid sequence: CASSESPSLSSGNTIYF.